One sample yielded the 28 T cell receptor beta chains listed below, sequenced in a study of OX40 agonist ivuxolimab in advanced cancers. The library was made by the immunoSEQ multiplex PCR assay. This immuneACCESS table, as held by TCRdb, lists in-frame sequences with V and J called but not all clones. Of the missing ones, under half trace to an unresolved V gene in checked studies; the others have no known cause. The sample profile shows 78,000 or so clones; about 85% of them were found once. The ten largest clones add up to about 17% of the sample. This specimen consisted of CD4+ or CD8+ T cells sorted from blood, obtained in a trial of the OX40 agonist ivuxolimab. These receptors all stem from an adult with an advanced solid tumor such as melanoma, head and neck, liver or kidney cancer.

The CDR3 here is CASSGLALAGELFF. CDR3 DNA: TGTGCCAGCAGCGGACTAGCCCTAGCCGGGGAGCTGTTTTTT. This chain links TRBV7-9 with TRBJ2-2; 8 nucleotides line up with TRBD2. CDR1 is SEHNR and CDR2 is FQNEAQ in the germline V gene (reference sequence). The CDR3 spans 14 residues. J gave up 6 bases and V 5 bases, and 5 bases lay outside the gene matches.

The chain is built from TRBV28 and TRBJ1-4; D remains unclear. The germline gives CDR1 MDHEN, CDR2 SYDVKM. The CDR3 is 14 residues long. The germline V and J ends were trimmed by 3 bases and 14 bases, with 19 bases remaining between them. The CDR3 bases are TGTGCCAGCAGTTTGTCCGTAGGTGAGGCCGGCCTGTTTTTT. This encodes CASSLSVGEAGLFF.

The rearrangement uses TRBV5-1 and TRBJ2-7, with D uncertain. V lost 2 bases, J lost 2 bases, and 11 bases lay in between. Looked up from germline, CDR1 is SGHRS and CDR2 is YFSETQ. The CDR3 is made up of 14 amino acids. The DNA for the CDR3 is TGCGCCAGCAGCTTTGATGACACCGCCTACGAGCAGTACTTC. This gives the protein CASSFDDTAYEQYF.

The genes are TRBV2 and TRBJ2-2, with 10 bases lining up with TRBD2. Germline CDR1 SNHLY, CDR2 FYNNEI. J gave up 1 base and V 6 bases, and 5 bases lay outside the gene matches. The CDR3 loop spans 16 amino acids. CDR3 protein: CASRAGLAENTGELFF. In nucleotides, the CDR3 is TGTGCCAGCAGGGCCGGACTAGCGGAGAACACCGGGGAGCTGTTTTTT.

In this sample, this clone turned up a few times. At the DNA level, this CDR3 is encoded by other sequences in the same sample as well. The chain has TRBV7-9 and TRBJ1-5; D remains ambiguous. The CDR3 contains 13 residues. Germline CDR1 is SEHNR and CDR2 is FQNEAQ (reference sequence). Trimming took off 1 base at V and 5 bases at J, with 6 bases between the two ends. For the CDR3, the DNA is TGTGCCAGCAGCTTAGGCGGGGATCAGCCCCAGCATTTT. It is translated as CASSLGGDQPQHF.

The chain couples TRBV29-1 to TRBJ2-5; D is unclear. The CDR3 has 10 amino acids. The germline V gene has CDR1 SQVTM and CDR2 ANQGSEA. V lost 4 bases and J 5 bases, leaving 5 bases between the germline ends. The CDR3 DNA follows: TGCAGCGTTGGAGCTGAGACCCAGTACTTC. It encodes CSVGAETQYF. The full variable domain, rest sourced from reference TRBV29-1 and TRBJ2-5, is SAVISQKPSRDICQRGTSLTIQCQVDSQVTMMFWYRQQPGQSLTLIATANQGSEATYESGFVIDKFPISRPNLTFSTLTVSNMSPEDSSIYLCSVGAETQYFGPGTRLLVL.

The rearrangement joins TRBV5-6 to TRBJ2-7; the D gene is possibly TRBD1 (6 bases). V dropped 0 bases and J dropped 4 bases, with 11 bases sitting between them. The CDR3 loop spans 14 amino acids. Germline V CDR1 and CDR2: SGHDT, YYEEEE. The CDR3 bases are TGTGCCAGCAGCTTGGTGGACAGCCAATACGAGCAGTACTTC. Its translation is CASSLVDSQYEQYF.

The table lists this clone with a few counts. V and J are TRBV6-5 and TRBJ1-2; D is undetermined. CDR3 size: 14 residues. The germline V and J ends were trimmed by 3 bases and 4 bases, with 12 bases remaining between them. Germline CDR1 is MNHEY and CDR2 is SVGAGI. The CDR3 DNA is TGTGCCAGCAGTTATGACGGTTGGGGCTATGGCTACACCTTC. Translated, it gives CASSYDGWGYGYTF.

The chain has TRBV7-9 and TRBJ2-7; possibly TRBD1 for D (5 bases). The CDR3 consists of 17 residues. In germline, CDR1 is SEHNR, CDR2 FQNEAQ (reference sequence). Trimming removed 1 base from V and 0 bases from J, with 16 bases in between. CDR3 loop: CASSLDVLGLASYEQYF. CDR3 nucleotide sequence: TGTGCCAGCAGCTTAGACGTTCTGGGGCTCGCCTCCTACGAGCAGTACTTC. Based on the CDR3 plus reference TRBV7-9 and TRBJ2-7, the full variable domain is DTGVSQNPRHKITKRGQNVTFRCDPISEHNRLYWYRQTLGQGPEFLTYFQNEAQLEKSRLLSDRFSAERPKGSFSTLEIQRTEQGDSAMYLCASSLDVLGLASYEQYFGPGTRLTVT.

The chain has TRBV5-1 and TRBJ2-2; 10 nucleotides match TRBD2. Germline CDR1 reads SGHRS; CDR2 reads YFSETQ. The ends lost 4 bases at V and 3 bases at J; junction bases unmatched: 6. CDR3 length: 16 amino acids. As DNA, the CDR3 is TGCGCCAGCAGCGTAACAGCGGGAGGGGACACCGGGGAGCTGTTTTTT. It yields the protein CASSVTAGGDTGELFF.

V usage is TRBV5-1 and J usage is TRBJ1-1; 9 nucleotides align to TRBD1. With 2 bases clipped from V and 7 bases from J, the junction kept 9 bases outside the gene matches. Looked up from germline, CDR1 is SGHRS and CDR2 is YFSETQ. The CDR3 is 15 residues long. CDR3 nucleotide sequence: TGCGCCAGCAGCTTAACCACAGACAGGGGGGGTGAAGCTTTCTTT. Protein product: CASSLTTDRGGEAFF.

The chain combines TRBV13 with TRBJ1-3; tentative D call: TRBD1 (6 bases). Germline V gives CDR1 PRHDT, CDR2 FYEKMQ (reference sequence). V was clipped by 5 bases and J by 3 bases, with 17 bases between them. CDR3 size: 16 residues. The CDR3 DNA reads TGTGCCAGCAGCCCCTTGGGACAAGGATTTGGAAACACCATATATTTT. Its protein product is CASSPLGQGFGNTIYF. Based on the CDR3 plus reference TRBV13 and TRBJ1-3, the full variable domain is AAGVIQSPRHLIKEKRETATLKCYPIPRHDTVYWYQQGPGQDPQFLISFYEKMQSDKGSIPDRFSAQQFSDYHSELNMSSLELGDSALYFCASSPLGQGFGNTIYFGEGSWLTVV.

V gene TRBV6-5 combines with J gene TRBJ1-5; D may be TRBD1 (5 bases). The V gene lost 4 bases and the J gene lost 9 bases, with 10 bases spanning the gap. Germline CDR1 is MNHEY and CDR2 is SVGAGI. The CDR3 contains 12 residues. CDR3 DNA sequence: TGTGCCAGCAGTTTAGAGGGGAGGCCCCAGCATTTT. Its protein product is CASSLEGRPQHF.

This chain links TRBV2 with TRBJ1-1; weak D call: TRBD1 (6 bases). The germline gives CDR1 SNHLY, CDR2 FYNNEI. V lost 4 bases to trimming and J lost 9 bases, with 12 bases between them. CDR3 length: 12 residues. The CDR3 here is CASSGDTVKAFF. The CDR3 DNA sequence: TGTGCCAGCAGTGGGGACACGGTGAAAGCTTTCTTT.

The V and J genes are TRBV5-1 and TRBJ2-5, with D possibly called TRBD1 or TRBD2 (6 bases each). Germline CDR1 and CDR2: SGHRS and YFSETQ. This CDR3 spans 15 amino acids. V was cut by 3 bases and J by 4 bases, with 16 bases left in between. The CDR3 sequence: CASSWGGQTGETQYF. In DNA, the CDR3 is TGCGCCAGCAGCTGGGGAGGACAGACGGGAGAGACCCAGTACTTC.

The chain combines TRBV6-1 with TRBJ2-3, with a weak D call TRBD1 (5 bases). In germline, CDR1 is MNHNS, CDR2 SASEGT. This CDR3 has 15 amino acids. Trimming took 3 bases from V and 4 from J, leaving 14 bases between them. This chain's CDR3 is CASSDFLVGADTQYF. The CDR3 DNA sequence: TGTGCCAGCAGTGATTTTCTAGTAGGGGCAGATACGCAGTATTTT.

This clone was picked up one time. The chain joins TRBV28 to TRBJ1-1, with D possibly being TRBD1 (6 bases). Germline assignment: CDR1 MDHEN and CDR2 SYDVKM. The CDR3 sequence is 15 residues long. Trimming removed 5 bases from V and 2 bases from J, with 15 bases in between. In DNA form, the CDR3 reads TGTGCCAGCAGTCCTTCGGGACAAGTCAACACTGAAGCTTTCTTT. Translated: CASSPSGQVNTEAFF.

This clone has just a few counts. The chain carries TRBV9 and TRBJ2-2, with D hard to call. Trimming left V 5 bases short and J 2 bases short, with 10 bases between. This CDR3 is built from 14 residues. Germline V gene lookup returns CDR1 SGDLS and CDR2 YYNGEE. The CDR3 DNA is TGTGCCAGCAGTCGGTATGGTAACACCGGGGAGCTGTTTTTT. Translating gives CASSRYGNTGELFF.

The J gene is TRBJ2-5, the V gene TRBV10-3; the D is unclear. The CDR3 has 14 residues. V was pared by 0 bases and J by 3 bases, with 8 bases between. CDR1 and CDR2 from the germline V gene are ENHRY and SYGVKD. Here the CDR3 DNA reads TGTGCCATCAGTGAGTCAGGCGCGGAAGAGACCCAGTACTTC. It yields the protein CAISESGAEETQYF.

The V call is TRBV2, the J call TRBJ2-7; 8 nucleotides match TRBD2. The CDR3 totals 14 residues. The V and J ends lost 4 bases and 6 bases, in that order; junction bases with no gene match: 8. Germline loops: CDR1 SNHLY, CDR2 FYNNEI. The CDR3, as DNA: TGTGCCAGCAGTGTCGGGGGGGCGCTGGCCGAGCAGTACTTC. Protein sequence: CASSVGGALAEQYF. The full variable domain, with the rest looked up from reference TRBV2 and TRBJ2-7, is EPEVTQTPSHQVTQMGQEVILRCVPISNHLYFYWYRQILGQKVEFLVSFYNNEISEKSEIFDDQFSVERPDGSNFTLKIRSTKLEDSAMYFCASSVGGALAEQYFGPGTRLTVT.

The chain's CDR3 is CSVARPGYNEQFF. In nucleotides, the CDR3 is TGCAGCGTTGCCAGGCCTGGCTACAATGAGCAGTTCTTC. V and J are TRBV29-1 and TRBJ2-1; no clear D. CDR3 length equals 13 residues. The V end was cut by 4 bases, the J end by 3 bases, with 10 bases between. Germline V gene data show CDR1 as SQVTM and CDR2 as ANQGSEA.

This clone is medium-sized by share. The rearrangement uses TRBV19 and TRBJ1-2, with a possible D match to TRBD1 (6 bases). The CDR3 length is 14 residues. V lost 4 bases and J lost 8, with 17 bases in between. The germline V gene has CDR1 LNHDA and CDR2 SQIVND (reference sequence). This chain's CDR3 is CASSNAPGAEGYTF. The CDR3 DNA is TGTGCCAGTAGTAACGCCCCAGGGGCGGAGGGCTACACCTTC. Full variable domain (missing parts from reference TRBV19 and TRBJ1-2): DGGITQSPKYLFRKEGQNVTLSCEQNLNHDAMYWYRQDPGQGLRLIYYSQIVNDFQKGDIAEGYSVSREKKESFPLTVTSAQKNPTAFYLCASSNAPGAEGYTFGSGTRLTVV.

Concerning this clone: At one end, the junction sequence differs from germline, possibly due to a read error. J is TRBJ2-3 and V is TRBV6-1; 16 nucleotides match TRBD2. This CDR3 contains 16 residues. Looked up from germline, CDR1 is MNHNS and CDR2 is SASEGT. The chain's CDR3 is CASREGTSGRVDTQYF. The CDR3 DNA follows: TGTGCCAGCAGAGAAGGGACTAGCGGGAGGGTTGATACGCAGTATTTT.

The chain uses TRBV6-5 and TRBJ2-6, with D tentatively TRBD1 (5 bases). Trimming left V 2 bases short and J 2 bases short, with 7 bases between. The CDR3 sequence is 15 residues long. Looked up from germline, CDR1 is MNHEY and CDR2 is SVGAGI. The CDR3 loop is CASSYKGTGANVLTF. The DNA of the CDR3 is TGTGCCAGCAGTTACAAGGGGACTGGGGCCAACGTCCTGACTTTC.

The chain links TRBV19 to TRBJ2-7; 9 positions agree with TRBD1. V shed 6 bases, J shed 2 bases, and the junction held 11 bases outside the gene matches. Germline V gene sequence: CDR1 LNHDA, CDR2 SQIVND (reference sequence). CDR3 size: 16 residues. As DNA, the CDR3 is TGTGCCAGTAGGGTAGGGTGGGGACAGGGTCCCTACGAGCAGTACTTC. Translated: CASRVGWGQGPYEQYF.

This chain uses TRBV5-1 with TRBJ2-5, with TRBD2 as a possible D gene (6 bases). Germline CDR1 SGHRS, CDR2 YFSETQ. The V end lost 4 bases, the J end lost 4 bases, and 14 bases lay between the germline ends. The CDR3 is 14 residues long. The CDR3 region is CASSVLGRSETQYF. The DNA of the CDR3 is TGCGCCAGCAGCGTGCTCGGGAGATCAGAGACCCAGTACTTC.

This clone was observed a few times. The V gene is TRBV19, the J gene TRBJ1-5; 8 nucleotides agree with TRBD1. CDR1 and CDR2 (germline): LNHDA, SQIVND (reference sequence). This CDR3 has 14 residues. J gave up 9 bases and V 5 bases, and 9 bases lay outside the gene matches. The CDR3 nucleotides read TGTGCCAGTAGTCAGACAGGGGTACCTTGGCCCCAGCATTTT. Amino acid sequence: CASSQTGVPWPQHF.

CDR3 protein: CASSDASGTGLWFTYF. Here the CDR3 DNA reads TGTGCCAGCAGTGACGCTTCCGGGACAGGCCTCTGGTTCACGTACTTC. The J gene is TRBJ2-5, the V gene TRBV6-1; TRBD1 matches 8 bases. CDR1 is MNHNS, CDR2 SASEGT, per germline. CDR3 size: 16 residues. The V and J ends lost 3 bases and 13 bases, in that order; junction bases with no gene match: 19.